These 29 T cell receptor beta chains share one sample of origin, sequenced in a study of blood T cell repertoires in COVID-19. Clones were read by immunoSEQ multiplex PCR, and TCRdb kept only the in-frame ones, dropping some. In the table there are over 60,000 clones, over 65% of which are singletons. Sequencing was performed on peripheral blood. These receptors all stem from a human donor in a cohort sampled during active COVID-19.

The rearrangement uses TRBV29-1 and TRBJ2-1; possibly TRBD2 for D (6 bases). This CDR3 has 14 amino acids. Deletions cut 3 bases from V and 4 bases from J, with 13 bases between. Germline CDR1 SQVTM, CDR2 ANQGSEA. The CDR3 protein is CSVDLAGTYNEQFF. DNA for the CDR3: TGCAGCGTTGATCTGGCGGGGACTTACAATGAGCAGTTCTTC.

J is TRBJ1-2 and V is TRBV20-1, with TRBD1 identical over 7 bases. There are 11 residues in the CDR3. Germline CDR1 reads DFQATT; CDR2 reads SNEGSKA (reference sequence). V was pared by 6 bases and J by 7 bases, with 5 bases of the junction left unmatched. CDR3 loop: CSARQGRGYTF. DNA of the CDR3: TGCAGTGCCAGACAGGGCCGTGGCTACACCTTC.

This clone has only a few counts. The V and J genes are TRBV11-3 and TRBJ2-1; 7 bases map to TRBD2. Germline CDR1 and CDR2: SGHNT and YENEEA. V lost 2 bases to trimming and J lost 8 bases; unmatched junction nucleotides: 9. This CDR3 contains 15 residues. The CDR3 bases are TGTGCCAGCAGCTTAAGGGGAGGGCGCGACCATGAGCAGTTCTTC. Protein product: CASSLRGGRDHEQFF.

DNA for the CDR3: TGTGCCAGCAGCCCCATAACCTCGACAGGGAACGAGCAGTACTTC. Translating gives CASSPITSTGNEQYF. The chain links TRBV7-2 to TRBJ2-7, with TRBD1 identical over 7 bases. After removal of 5 bases from V and 5 bases from J, the junction contained 12 bases not matched to a gene. Germline assignment: CDR1 SGHTA and CDR2 FQGNSA. The CDR3 is 15 amino acids.

The chain combines TRBV2 with TRBJ1-2; 10 nucleotides agree with TRBD1. The CDR3 extends over 14 amino acids. J gave up 2 bases and V 6 bases, and 3 bases lay outside the gene matches. Germline loops: CDR1 SNHLY, CDR2 FYNNEI. The CDR3 loop reads CASSGTGVNYGYTF. CDR3 coding DNA: TGTGCCAGCAGCGGGACAGGGGTAAACTATGGCTACACCTTC.

The chain combines TRBV5-4 with TRBJ2-7, with D maybe TRBD2 (6 bases). The CDR3 is made up of 14 amino acids. Trimming took 4 bases from V and 0 from J, leaving 11 bases between them. CDR1 and CDR2 (germline): SGHNT, YYREEE (reference sequence). Written as DNA, the CDR3 is TGTGCCAGCAGCCGGGACTCCCTCTCCTACGAGCAGTACTTC. Protein product: CASSRDSLSYEQYF.

The gene calls are TRBV18 and TRBJ2-5; TRBD1 might be the D (5 bases). The CDR3 consists of 15 residues. V shed 5 bases and J shed 5 bases, with 18 bases lying between them. Per the germline V gene, CDR1 is KGHSH and CDR2 is LQKENI. CDR3 nucleotide sequence: TGTGCCAGCTCATCGACAGTCCCAAGGATCGAGACCCAGTACTTC. Translating it yields CASSSTVPRIETQYF.

CDR3 residues: CASSPLATREETQYF. In DNA form, the CDR3 reads TGTGCCAGTAGTCCCCTAGCAACCCGGGAGGAGACCCAGTACTTC. The chain uses TRBV19 and TRBJ2-5; tentatively, D is TRBD2 (6 bases). V lost 5 bases, J lost 5 bases, and 18 bases lay in between. Looked up from germline, CDR1 is LNHDA and CDR2 is SQIVND (reference sequence). The CDR3 spans 15 residues.

The J gene is TRBJ1-1, the V gene TRBV7-9, with D perhaps matching TRBD1 (5 bases). Trimming removed 6 bases at V and 6 bases at J, with 17 bases between. This CDR3 is built from 14 residues. CDR1 and CDR2 (germline): SEHNR, FQNEAQ (reference sequence). The CDR3 nucleotides read TGTGCCAGCAGTAGGACCGGGGGGTGGGCTGAAGCTTTCTTT. Protein: CASSRTGGWAEAFF.

The chain is built from TRBV7-9 and TRBJ2-1; 8 nucleotides match TRBD1. V shed 1 base and J 8 bases; nucleotides not matched to a gene: 7. CDR3 length: 15 residues. Looked up from germline, CDR1 is SEHNR and CDR2 is FQNEAQ (reference sequence). The CDR3 DNA reads TGTGCCAGCAGCTTAGGGACAGGGTACGTTTATGAGCAGTTCTTC. Its protein product is CASSLGTGYVYEQFF.

This chain uses TRBV30 with TRBJ1-5; possibly TRBD1 for D (5 bases). Trimming shortened V by 3 bases and J by 0 bases, and 15 bases separated the two germline ends. The CDR3 length is 16 residues. Germline V CDR1 and CDR2: GTSNPN, SVGIG (reference sequence). This chain's CDR3 is CAWRDQGLDSNQPQHF. In DNA, the CDR3 is TGTGCCTGGAGGGACCAGGGATTAGATAGCAATCAGCCCCAGCATTTT. The variable domain in full, with the rest retrieved from reference TRBV30 and TRBJ1-5, is SQTIHQWPATLVQPVGSPLSLECTVEGTSNPNLYWYRQAAGRGLQLLFYSVGIGQISSEVPQNLSASRPQDRQFILSSKKLLLSDSGFYLCAWRDQGLDSNQPQHFGDGTRLSIL.

This clone is a singleton in its sample. The genes are TRBV6-5 and TRBJ1-2; TRBD1 matches at 11 bases. CDR3 length: 14 residues. Germline V gene lookup returns CDR1 MNHEY and CDR2 SVGAGI. V trimming: 2 bases; J trimming: 8 bases; junction bases outside the gene matches: 4. CDR3 nucleotides: TGTGCCAGCAGTTACCCGGGACAGGGGGGAGGCTACACCTTC. This sequence encodes CASSYPGQGGGYTF.

DNA for the CDR3: TGTGCCACCAGTGATCGACTAGCTGCACTCAATGAGCAGTTCTTC. This codes for CATSDRLAALNEQFF. V is TRBV24-1 and J is TRBJ2-1; 7 bases align to TRBD2. The CDR3 spans 15 residues. V lost 3 bases and J lost 6; bases outside the gene matches: 7. The germline V gene encodes CDR1 KGHDR and CDR2 SFDVKD.

The rearrangement uses TRBV18 and TRBJ2-1, with 11 bases aligning to TRBD2. The germline V gene has CDR1 KGHSH and CDR2 LQKENI. V dropped 3 bases and J dropped 2; count of bases not matched to a gene: 3. This CDR3 has 16 residues. CDR3 protein: CASSPLAGGPYNEQFF. The CDR3 DNA reads TGTGCCAGCTCACCCCTAGCGGGGGGACCCTACAATGAGCAGTTCTTC.

The genes are TRBV19 and TRBJ2-7, with 12 bases that match TRBD2. V lost 1 base, J lost 5 bases, and 9 bases stayed unmatched. The germline gives CDR1 LNHDA, CDR2 SQIVND (reference sequence). This CDR3 is built from 17 residues. The CDR3 DNA reads TGTGCCAGTAGTATAGGTGCCACTAGCGGGAGGTGGAACGAGCAGTACTTC. It is translated as CASSIGATSGRWNEQYF.

The chain has TRBV6-5 and TRBJ1-1; TRBD1 matches at 10 bases. Unmatched junction bases numbered 9, after V lost 8 bases and J lost 3 bases. The CDR3 runs 15 residues. Germline V lookup: CDR1 MNHEY, CDR2 SVGAGI. The CDR3 region is CASLRTGGMYTEAFF. The CDR3 DNA is TGTGCCAGCCTTAGGACAGGGGGTATGTACACTGAAGCTTTCTTT.

The gene calls are TRBV9 and TRBJ2-1; 7 bases map to TRBD2. Unmatched junction bases numbered 12, after V lost 4 bases and J lost 8 bases. CDR1 and CDR2 (germline): SGDLS, YYNGEE. The CDR3 covers 15 residues. The CDR3 loop is CASSRSLGGKDEQFF. CDR3 bases: TGTGCCAGCAGCCGCTCATTGGGGGGGAAGGATGAGCAGTTCTTC.

This clone is a singleton in its sample. This sequence joins TRBV18 and TRBJ1-1; D not resolved. This CDR3 region has 17 residues. The germline V gene has CDR1 KGHSH and CDR2 LQKENI. V was cut by 3 bases and J by 0 bases, with 17 bases left in between. Here the CDR3 reads CASSPQDMEMLNTEAFF. Written as DNA, the CDR3 is TGTGCCAGCTCACCTCAAGACATGGAAATGTTGAACACTGAAGCTTTCTTT.

This clone was picked up one time. This chain uses TRBV28 with TRBJ2-7; 9 bases are shared with TRBD1. The germline CDR1 and CDR2 sequences are MDHEN and SYDVKM. Trimming cost V 7 bases and J 2 bases; bases outside gene matches: 6. There are 14 residues in the CDR3. The CDR3 reads CASNNRGRTYEQYF. CDR3 nucleotides: TGTGCCAGCAACAACAGGGGGCGAACCTACGAGCAGTACTTC.

Of note for this clone: Within the sample, other DNA sequences also encode this same CDR3. This chain links TRBV15 with TRBJ1-3; no clear D. CDR1 is LNHNV, CDR2 YYDKDF, per germline (reference sequence). The germline V and J ends were trimmed by 3 bases and 0 bases, with 12 bases remaining between them. There are 16 residues in the CDR3. CDR3 sequence reads: CATSSPGLTSGNTIYF. The CDR3 DNA reads TGTGCCACCAGCAGCCCCGGACTGACCTCTGGAAACACCATATATTTT.

The chain is built from TRBV2 and TRBJ1-4, with D maybe TRBD1 (5 bases). Germline lookup yields CDR1 SNHLY and CDR2 FYNNEI. Trimming stripped 8 bases from V and 0 bases from J, with 10 bases between. This CDR3 is built from 14 residues. Written as DNA, the CDR3 is TGTGCCAGCGGTCGGGGGACAACTAATGAAAAACTGTTTTTT. Translation: CASGRGTTNEKLFF.

V gene TRBV19 combines with J gene TRBJ1-4, with TRBD1 matching over 7 bases. Germline V gene lookup returns CDR1 LNHDA and CDR2 SQIVND (reference sequence). The CDR3 extends over 16 amino acids. V gave up 3 bases and J gave up 1 base; unmatched junction bases: 5. The CDR3 loop reads CASSMGQGGTNEKLFF. For the CDR3, the DNA is TGTGCCAGTAGTATGGGCCAGGGGGGAACTAATGAAAAACTGTTTTTT.

This clone has a single count. The chain carries TRBV11-2 and TRBJ2-7; D possibly corresponds to TRBD2 (5 bases). Between the trimmed V and J ends, which lost 5 bases and 0 bases, there was a span of 11 bases. CDR1 is SGHAT, CDR2 FQNNGV, per germline. The CDR3 has 14 residues. This CDR3 is CASSNTRHSYEQYF. The CDR3 DNA is TGTGCCAGCAGCAATACTAGGCACTCCTACGAGCAGTACTTC.

This clone was recorded a few times. V and J are TRBV2 and TRBJ1-3; a possible D gene is TRBD1 (6 bases). The CDR3 has 16 amino acids. Trimming stripped 6 bases from V and 0 bases from J, with 15 bases between. Germline V gives CDR1 SNHLY, CDR2 FYNNEI. CDR3 protein: CASSVKGGVSGNTIYF. CDR3 DNA sequence: TGTGCCAGCAGCGTAAAAGGGGGTGTCTCTGGAAACACCATATATTTT.

This clone was picked up a small number of times. V gene TRBV5-1 combines with J gene TRBJ1-1; D is perhaps TRBD1 (6 bases). Germline lookup yields CDR1 SGHRS and CDR2 YFSETQ. CDR3 size: 15 residues. V lost 2 bases to trimming and J lost 0 bases, with 11 bases between them. The CDR3 bases are TGCGCCAGCAGCTTTCGGACAGAATTGAACACTGAAGCTTTCTTT. Protein product: CASSFRTELNTEAFF.

V gene TRBV3-1 (or the pseudogene TRBV3-2) combines with J gene TRBJ2-7; the match to TRBD1 covers 10 bases. The CDR3 is made up of 16 amino acids. Trimming took 3 bases from V and 0 from J; bases not matched to a gene: 5. Per the germline V gene, CDR1 is LGHDT and CDR2 is YNNKEL (reference sequence). CDR3 bases: TGTGCCAGCAGCCACCTCGGGGACAGGGGCTCCTACGAGCAGTACTTC. It is translated as CASSHLGDRGSYEQYF.

The chain couples TRBV14 to TRBJ2-5; TRBD2 matches 10 bases. Losses at the gene ends were 4 bases for V and 9 bases for J; bases not matched to a gene: 14. The CDR3 spans 16 residues. Germline lookup yields CDR1 SGHDN and CDR2 FVKESK. This CDR3 reads CASSLLTSGYGGAQYF. The CDR3 nucleotides are TGTGCCAGCAGCCTCCTGACTAGCGGGTACGGTGGGGCCCAGTACTTC.

This clone appeared once. This chain links TRBV6-5 with TRBJ1-2; 7 positions match TRBD1. CDR1 and CDR2 (germline): MNHEY, SVGAGI. J gave up 0 bases and V 7 bases, and 8 bases lay outside the gene matches. CDR3 length: 15 amino acids. The CDR3, as DNA: TGTGCCAGCACTACGTACAGGGGTTCTAACTATGGCTACACCTTC. Translated: CASTTYRGSNYGYTF.

The chain carries TRBV5-1 and TRBJ2-7; 12 bases agree with TRBD1. CDR3 length: 17 residues. Germline CDR1 SGHRS, CDR2 YFSETQ. The J segment lost 8 bases and the V segment lost 0 bases, leaving 12 bases of the junction unmatched. CDR3 sequence: CASSLGPLGQGAEQQYF. CDR3 DNA: TGCGCCAGCAGCTTGGGTCCCCTGGGACAGGGGGCGGAACAGCAGTACTTC.